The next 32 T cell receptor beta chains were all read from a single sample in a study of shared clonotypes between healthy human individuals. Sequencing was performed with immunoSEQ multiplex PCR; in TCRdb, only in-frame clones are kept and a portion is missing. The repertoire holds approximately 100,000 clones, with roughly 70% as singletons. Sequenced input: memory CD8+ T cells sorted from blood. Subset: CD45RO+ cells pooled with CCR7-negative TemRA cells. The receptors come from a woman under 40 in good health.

The CDR3 protein is CASSLVVNTEAFF. DNA of the CDR3: TGTGCCAGCAGCTTAGTTGTGAACACTGAAGCTTTCTTT. This sequence joins TRBV7-8 and TRBJ1-1, with D unresolved. CDR1 is SGHVS, CDR2 FQNEAQ, per germline. The CDR3 consists of 13 residues. V was trimmed by 1 base and J by 0 bases, leaving 3 bases between them.

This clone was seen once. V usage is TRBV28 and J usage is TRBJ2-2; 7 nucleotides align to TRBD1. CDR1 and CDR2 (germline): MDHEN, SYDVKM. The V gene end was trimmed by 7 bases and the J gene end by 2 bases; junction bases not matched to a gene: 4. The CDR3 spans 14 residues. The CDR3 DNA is TGTGCCAGCAAGAGGACAGGAAACACCGGGGAGCTGTTTTTT. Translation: CASKRTGNTGELFF.

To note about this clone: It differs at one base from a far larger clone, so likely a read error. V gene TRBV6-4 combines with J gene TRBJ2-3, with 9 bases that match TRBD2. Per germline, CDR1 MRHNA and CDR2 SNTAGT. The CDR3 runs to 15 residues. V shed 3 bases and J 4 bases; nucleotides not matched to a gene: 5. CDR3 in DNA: TGTGCCAGCAGTGAACTAGCGGGTAGCGCAGATACGCAGTATTTT. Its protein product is CASSELAGSADTQYF.

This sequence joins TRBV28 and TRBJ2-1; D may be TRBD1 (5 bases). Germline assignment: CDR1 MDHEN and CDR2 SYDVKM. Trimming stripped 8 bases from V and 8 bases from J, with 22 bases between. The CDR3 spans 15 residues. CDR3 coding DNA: TGTGCCAGCCAGAATCGACAGAGACGATGGGATGAGCAGTTCTTC. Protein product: CASQNRQRRWDEQFF.

The CDR3 reads CAISEGTSQETQYF. The CDR3 coding sequence is TGTGCCATCAGTGAGGGGACATCCCAAGAGACCCAGTACTTC. The genes are TRBV10-3 and TRBJ2-5, with TRBD1 as a possible D gene (6 bases). Per the germline V gene, CDR1 is ENHRY and CDR2 is SYGVKD. CDR3 length: 14 residues. V shed 2 bases and J shed 1 base, with 8 bases lying between them.

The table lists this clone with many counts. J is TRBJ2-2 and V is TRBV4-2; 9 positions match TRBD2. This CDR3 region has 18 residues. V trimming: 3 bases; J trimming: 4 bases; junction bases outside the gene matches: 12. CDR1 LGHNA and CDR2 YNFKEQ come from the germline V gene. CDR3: CASSQTLAGEGSTGELFF. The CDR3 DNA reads TGTGCCAGCAGCCAGACCTTAGCGGGAGAGGGTTCCACCGGGGAGCTGTTTTTT.

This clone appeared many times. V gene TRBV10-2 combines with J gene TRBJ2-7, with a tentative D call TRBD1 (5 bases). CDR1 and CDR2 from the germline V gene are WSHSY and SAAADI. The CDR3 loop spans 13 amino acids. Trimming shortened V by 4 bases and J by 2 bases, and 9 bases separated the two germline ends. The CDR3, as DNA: TGCGCCAGCAGTGTTCAGGGAACCTACGAGCAGTACTTC. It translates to CASSVQGTYEQYF.

For the CDR3, the DNA is TGTGCCAGCAGCCACGACAGATTTAACACTGAAGCTTTCTTT. Its translation is CASSHDRFNTEAFF. This sequence joins TRBV6-5 and TRBJ1-1, with a weak D call TRBD1 (5 bases). The CDR3 consists of 14 residues. The germline gives CDR1 MNHEY, CDR2 SVGAGI. V was pared by 6 bases and J by 2 bases, with 13 bases between.

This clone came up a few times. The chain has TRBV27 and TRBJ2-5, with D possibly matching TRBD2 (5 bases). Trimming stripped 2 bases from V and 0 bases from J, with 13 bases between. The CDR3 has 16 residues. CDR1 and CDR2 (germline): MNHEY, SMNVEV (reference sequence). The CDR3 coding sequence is TGTGCCAGCAGTTTACTAGCTGAAACGTACCAAGAGACCCAGTACTTC. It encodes CASSLLAETYQETQYF.

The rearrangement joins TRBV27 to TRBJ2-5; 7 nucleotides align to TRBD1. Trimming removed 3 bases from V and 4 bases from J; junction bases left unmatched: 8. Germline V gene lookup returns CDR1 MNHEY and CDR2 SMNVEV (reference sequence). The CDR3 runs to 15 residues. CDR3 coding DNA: TGTGCCAGCAGTTTCCACGGGACAGACTTAGAGACCCAGTACTTC. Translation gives CASSFHGTDLETQYF.

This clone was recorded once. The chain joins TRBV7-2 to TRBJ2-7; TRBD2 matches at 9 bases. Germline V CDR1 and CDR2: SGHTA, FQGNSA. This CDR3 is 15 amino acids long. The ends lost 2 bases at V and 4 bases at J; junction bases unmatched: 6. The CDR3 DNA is TGTGCCAGCAGCTTATACGGGAGCGGGGGGTACGAGCAGTACTTC. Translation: CASSLYGSGGYEQYF.

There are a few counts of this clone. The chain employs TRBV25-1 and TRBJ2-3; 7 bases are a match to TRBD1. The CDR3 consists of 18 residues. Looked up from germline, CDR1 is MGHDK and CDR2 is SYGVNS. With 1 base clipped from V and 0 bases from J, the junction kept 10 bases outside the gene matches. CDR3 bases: TGTGCCAGCAGTGAATTGGGGACAGCGCGCACCAGCACAGATACGCAGTATTTT. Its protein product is CASSELGTARTSTDTQYF.

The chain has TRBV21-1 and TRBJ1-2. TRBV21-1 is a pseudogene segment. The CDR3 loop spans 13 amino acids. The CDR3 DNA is TGTGCCAGCAGCAAGGAATTCCACTATGGCTACACCTTC. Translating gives CASSKEFHYGYTF.

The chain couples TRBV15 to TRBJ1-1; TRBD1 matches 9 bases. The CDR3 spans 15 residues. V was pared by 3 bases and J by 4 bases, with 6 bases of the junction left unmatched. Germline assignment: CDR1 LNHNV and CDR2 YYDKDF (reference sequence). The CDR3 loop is CATSRDRGRSTEAFF. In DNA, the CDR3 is TGTGCCACCAGCAGGGACAGGGGACGTAGCACTGAAGCTTTCTTT.

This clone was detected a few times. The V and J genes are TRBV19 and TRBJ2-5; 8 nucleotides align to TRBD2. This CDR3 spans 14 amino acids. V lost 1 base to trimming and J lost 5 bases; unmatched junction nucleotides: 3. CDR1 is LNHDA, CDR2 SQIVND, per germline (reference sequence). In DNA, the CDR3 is TGTGCCAGTAGTATAGGTCTAGCGGGCGAGACCCAGTACTTC. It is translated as CASSIGLAGETQYF.

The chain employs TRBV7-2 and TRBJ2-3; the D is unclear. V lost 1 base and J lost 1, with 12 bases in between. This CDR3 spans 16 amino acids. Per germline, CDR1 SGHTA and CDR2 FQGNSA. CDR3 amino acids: CASSLGGFIGTDTQYF. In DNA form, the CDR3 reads TGTGCCAGCAGCTTAGGGGGTTTTATAGGCACAGATACGCAGTATTTT.

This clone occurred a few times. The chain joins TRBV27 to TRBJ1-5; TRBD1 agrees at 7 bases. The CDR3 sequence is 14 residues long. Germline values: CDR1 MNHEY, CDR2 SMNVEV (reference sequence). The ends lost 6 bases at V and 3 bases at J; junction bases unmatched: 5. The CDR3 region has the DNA TGTGCCAGCAGCGTGGGACAGAACAATCAGCCCCAGCATTTT. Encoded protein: CASSVGQNNQPQHF.

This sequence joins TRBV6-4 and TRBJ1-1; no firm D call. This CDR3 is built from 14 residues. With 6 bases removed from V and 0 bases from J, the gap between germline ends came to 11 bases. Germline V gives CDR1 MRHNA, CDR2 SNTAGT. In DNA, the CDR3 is TGTGCCAGCAGCCCTGACACCCTGAACACTGAAGCTTTCTTT. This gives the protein CASSPDTLNTEAFF.

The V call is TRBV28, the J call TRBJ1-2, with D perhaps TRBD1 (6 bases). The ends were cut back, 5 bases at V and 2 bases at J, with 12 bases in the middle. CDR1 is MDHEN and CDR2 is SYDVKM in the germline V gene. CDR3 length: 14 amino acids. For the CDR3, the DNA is TGTGCCAGCAGTATGGGGGCCTCGAACTATGGCTACACCTTC. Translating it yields CASSMGASNYGYTF.

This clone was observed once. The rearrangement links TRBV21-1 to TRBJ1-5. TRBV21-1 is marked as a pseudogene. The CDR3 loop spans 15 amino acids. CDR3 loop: CASSPDLYSNQPQHF. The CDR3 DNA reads TGTGCCAGCAGTCCGGACTTGTATAGCAATCAGCCCCAGCATTTT.

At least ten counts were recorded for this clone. The CDR3 here is CASSVVTSGSREQFF. As DNA, the CDR3 is TGTGCCAGCAGCGTAGTCACTAGCGGGAGTCGTGAGCAGTTCTTC. The chain couples TRBV9 to TRBJ2-1; 11 bases line up with TRBD2. CDR1 SGDLS and CDR2 YYNGEE come from the germline V gene. CDR3 length: 15 residues. V gave up 0 bases and J gave up 9 bases; unmatched junction bases: 5.

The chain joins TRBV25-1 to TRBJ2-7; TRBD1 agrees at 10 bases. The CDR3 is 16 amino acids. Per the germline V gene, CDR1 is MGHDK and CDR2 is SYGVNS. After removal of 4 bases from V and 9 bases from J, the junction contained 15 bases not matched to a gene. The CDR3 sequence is CASSAYRTGGLRGQYF. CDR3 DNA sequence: TGTGCCAGCAGTGCCTACCGGACAGGGGGTTTACGCGGGCAGTACTTC.

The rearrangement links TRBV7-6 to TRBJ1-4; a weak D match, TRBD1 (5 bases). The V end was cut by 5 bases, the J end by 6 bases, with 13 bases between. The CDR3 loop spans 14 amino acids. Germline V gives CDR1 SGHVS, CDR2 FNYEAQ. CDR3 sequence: CASSAGGEDEKLFF. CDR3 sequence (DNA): TGTGCCAGCAGCGCGGGAGGGGAGGATGAAAAACTGTTTTTT. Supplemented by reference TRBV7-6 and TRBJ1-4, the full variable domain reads GAGVSQSPRYKVTKRGQDVALRCDPISGHVSLYWYRQALGQGPEFLTYFNYEAQQDKSGLPNDRFSAERPEGSISTLTIQRTEQRDSAMYRCASSAGGEDEKLFFGSGTQLSVL.

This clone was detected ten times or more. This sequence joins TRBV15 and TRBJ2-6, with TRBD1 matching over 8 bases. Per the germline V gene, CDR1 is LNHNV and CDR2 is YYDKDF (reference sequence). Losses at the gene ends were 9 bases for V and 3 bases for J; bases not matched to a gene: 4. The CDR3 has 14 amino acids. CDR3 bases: TGTGCCACTGGACAGGGCAATGGGGCCAACGTCCTGACTTTC. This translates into CATGQGNGANVLTF.

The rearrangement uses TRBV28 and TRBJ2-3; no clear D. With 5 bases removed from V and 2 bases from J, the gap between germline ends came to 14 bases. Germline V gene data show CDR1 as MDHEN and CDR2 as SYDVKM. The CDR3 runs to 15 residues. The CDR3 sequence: CASSRRHLNTDTQYF. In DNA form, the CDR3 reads TGTGCCAGCAGTCGGCGACACCTAAACACAGATACGCAGTATTTT. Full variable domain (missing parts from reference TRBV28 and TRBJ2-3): DVKVTQSSRYLVKRTGEKVFLECVQDMDHENMFWYRQDPGLGLRLIYFSYDVKMKEKGDIPEGYSVSREKKERFSLILESASTNQTSMYLCASSRRHLNTDTQYFGPGTRLTVL.

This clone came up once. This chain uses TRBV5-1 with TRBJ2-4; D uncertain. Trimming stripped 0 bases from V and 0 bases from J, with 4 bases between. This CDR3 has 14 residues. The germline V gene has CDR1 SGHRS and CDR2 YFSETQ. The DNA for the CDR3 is TGCGCCAGCAGCTTGGACCTAGCCAAAAACATTCAGTACTTC. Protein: CASSLDLAKNIQYF.

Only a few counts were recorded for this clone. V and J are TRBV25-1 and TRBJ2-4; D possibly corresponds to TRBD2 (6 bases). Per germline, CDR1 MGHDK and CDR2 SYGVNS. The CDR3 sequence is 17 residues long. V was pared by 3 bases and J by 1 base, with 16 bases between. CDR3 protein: CASSEDGGPGAKNIQYF. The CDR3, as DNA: TGTGCCAGCAGTGAGGACGGAGGGCCTGGGGCCAAAAACATTCAGTACTTC.

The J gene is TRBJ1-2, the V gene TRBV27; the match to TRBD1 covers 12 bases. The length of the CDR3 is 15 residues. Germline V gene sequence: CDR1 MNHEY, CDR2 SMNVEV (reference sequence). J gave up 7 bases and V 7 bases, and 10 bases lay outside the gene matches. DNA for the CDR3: TGTGCCAGCACTTTCGTAGGGACAGGGGGCGGTGGCTACACCTTC. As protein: CASTFVGTGGGGYTF.

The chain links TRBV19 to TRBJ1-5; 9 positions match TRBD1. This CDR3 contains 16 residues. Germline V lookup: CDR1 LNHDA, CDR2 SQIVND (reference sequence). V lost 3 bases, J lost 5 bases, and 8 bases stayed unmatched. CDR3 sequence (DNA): TGTGCCAGTAGTATTTTGGGACAGGGCGGATATCAGCCCCAGCATTTT. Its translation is CASSILGQGGYQPQHF.

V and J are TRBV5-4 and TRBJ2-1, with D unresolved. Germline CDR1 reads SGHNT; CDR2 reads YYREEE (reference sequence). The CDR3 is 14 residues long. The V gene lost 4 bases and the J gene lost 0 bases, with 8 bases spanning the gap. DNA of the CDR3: TGTGCCAGCAGCCGCGAGAGCTCCTACAATGAGCAGTTCTTC. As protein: CASSRESSYNEQFF.

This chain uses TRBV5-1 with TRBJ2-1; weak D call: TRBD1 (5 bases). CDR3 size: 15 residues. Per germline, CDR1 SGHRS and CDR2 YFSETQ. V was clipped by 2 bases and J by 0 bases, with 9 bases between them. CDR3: CASSFDSSSYNEQFF. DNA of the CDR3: TGCGCCAGCAGCTTTGACAGTAGCTCCTACAATGAGCAGTTCTTC.

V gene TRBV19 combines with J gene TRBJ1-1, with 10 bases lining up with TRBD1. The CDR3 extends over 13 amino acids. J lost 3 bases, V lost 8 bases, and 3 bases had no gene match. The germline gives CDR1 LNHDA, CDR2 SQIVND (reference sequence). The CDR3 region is CASRTGGYTEAFF. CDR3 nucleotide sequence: TGTGCCAGTCGGACAGGGGGATACACTGAAGCTTTCTTT.